This T cell receptor (beta chain) is drawn from a study of radiation and T cells in renal cell carcinoma (TCRdb year 2020). Looking at the study overall: The samples were drawn from a clinical trial, where primary renal cell carcinomas were treated with 15 Gy of stereotactic body radiation therapy and then removed by nephrectomy 4 weeks afterward. Across all 53 samples, more than 4,000,000 unique CDR3 nucleotide sequences, encoding roughly 2,600,000 unique CDR3 amino acid sequences, were identified. In total, approximately 53 samples underwent TCR beta sequencing: approximately 26 tumors plus 27 peripheral blood samples.

This specimen's time point label, per the study, means: baseline pretreatment blood. In the paper's terms, the treatment or condition label means: 15 Gy SBRT to primary tumor, nephrectomy 4 weeks later. To follow tumor-enriched clonotypes, peripheral blood was collected serially from radiation-treated patients at baseline and again at 2 weeks and 4 weeks after SBRT. All patients had renal cell carcinoma with clear cell pathology. Genomic DNA for TCR sequencing was prepared using the QIAamp DNA Blood Mini Kit (Qiagen). The analyses included only samples that passed all quality control checks. Per the germline V gene (reference sequence), LNHNV is the CDR1 and YYDKDF is the CDR2. Ends trimmed: V by 5 bases, J by 8 bases; bases unmatched to a gene: 6. Counted from cysteine to phenylalanine, this CDR3 has 14 amino acids. Left in the record is the CDR3 DNA by itself, 42 bases read in frame from the first base.

For this clone: Its recognized antigen is unknown. The input lacks base qualities; no much larger clone sits a single base away.

TCR beta libraries were generated from genomic DNA with the immunoSEQ kit, following the manufacturer's recommendations. To prepare the libraries, a first multiplex PCR with proprietary primers was run, followed by a second PCR that added unique barcodes, and a bead cleanup was done after each round. A kit-provided positive control reaction and a negative control reaction were included in every sample batch. The final libraries underwent checking on an Agilent 4200 TapeStation D1000 ScreenTape, volumetric pooling, and quantification by qPCR. Sequencing ran on an Illumina NextSeq500 with a MidOutput 150-cycle cartridge, using 156 Read1 and 15 Index1 cycles with kit custom primers. The pooled library was loaded at 0.9 to 1 pM with a roughly 20% PhiX control spike-in. Per the source publication's procedure: The vendor-processed data were analyzed in R, and a clonotype was defined as all T cells that share the same CDR3 nucleotide sequence. In the clone abundance analyses, frequencies in each sample were normalized to that sample's 10,000 most abundant clones. Public T cell clones, which averaged fewer than five per sample, were excluded before analysis. Tumor-enriched clonotypes and baseline blood-enriched clonotypes were defined as those with an abundance difference of at least 32-fold between compartments. A beta-binomial differential abundance model was used to identify clonotypes that were expanded or contracted between blood time points. Tumor-blood repertoire similarity was measured with the Baroni-Urbani and Buser coefficient, and group comparisons used two-tailed Wilcoxon tests in R. Not all clones reach the TCRdb copy of this immuneACCESS table, which keeps in-frame sequences only. Checked studies attribute under half of the gap to unresolved V genes and leave the rest unexplained. The DNA was the basis for D and trimming; V, J and clone size are from that table. The sample table contains 150,000 or so clones; only one count was recorded for approximately 90% of them. The biggest ten clones account for 9.5% to 15% of the sample.

What the research found in general, with its limitations: An increase in top tumor clonotypes in blood was observed from baseline to 2 weeks post-radiation, followed by contraction by 4 weeks, which was taken to suggest transient expansion of tumor-resident clones. Because no pretreatment tumor biopsies were available, whether clonotypes were present in the tumor at baseline could not be determined. Tracking of blood repertoire dynamics stopped at approximately four weeks after treatment, with no follow-up past that point. Because the trial had a single-armed design, the trial could not examine how radiation dose or scheduling affected the TCR repertoire.

This TCR was sampled from a woman aged 45-59 years with renal cell carcinoma. The sequence links TRBV15 to TRBJ1-6; TRBD1 aligns with 7 central bases. This sample comprised blood, obtained from a patient whose treatment included radiotherapy and nephrectomy. The CDR3 has the sequence CATSPGQYHSPLHF. The DNA sequence is given as TGTGCCACCAGCCCGGGACAGTACCATTCACCCCTCCACTTT.